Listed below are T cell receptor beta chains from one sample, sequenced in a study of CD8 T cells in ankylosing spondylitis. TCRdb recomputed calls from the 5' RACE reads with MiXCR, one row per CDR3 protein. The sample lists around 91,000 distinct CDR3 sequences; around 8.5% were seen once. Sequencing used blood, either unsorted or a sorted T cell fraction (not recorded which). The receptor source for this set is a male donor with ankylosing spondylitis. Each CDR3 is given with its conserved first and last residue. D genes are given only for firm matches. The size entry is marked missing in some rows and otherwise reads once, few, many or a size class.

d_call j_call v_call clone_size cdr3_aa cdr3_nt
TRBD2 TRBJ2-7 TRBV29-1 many CSVHSGARYEQYF TGCAGCGTCCACAGCGGGGCCCGCTACGAGCAGTACTTC
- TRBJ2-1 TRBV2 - CASSEGLPPSYNEQFF TGTGCCAGCAGTGAAGGGCTACCCCCCTCCTACAATGAGCAGTTCTTC
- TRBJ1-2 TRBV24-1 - CATSDQDSLYGYTF TGTGCCACCAGTGATCAAGACAGCCTCTATGGCTACACCTTC
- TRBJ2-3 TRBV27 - CATSRLDTQYF TGTGCCACCTCCCGTTTAGATACGCAGTATTTT
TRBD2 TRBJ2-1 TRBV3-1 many CASDAGTSGYNEQFF TGTGCCAGCGACGCCGGGACTAGCGGCTACAATGAGCAGTTCTTC
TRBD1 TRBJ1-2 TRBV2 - CASSAGQGNYGYTF TGTGCCAGCAGTGCGGGACAGGGAAACTATGGCTACACCTTC
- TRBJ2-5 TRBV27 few CASSSTGSAVFRETQYF TGTGCCAGCAGTTCTACTGGTTCGGCGGTCTTTAGGGAGACCCAGTACTTC
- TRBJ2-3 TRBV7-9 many CASSDSSRTDTQYF TGTGCCAGCAGCGACAGCTCCCGCACAGATACGCAGTATTTT
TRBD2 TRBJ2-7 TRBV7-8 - CASSSGPVGGSIYEQYF TGTGCCAGCAGCTCAGGCCCTGTTGGCGGGAGTATCTACGAGCAGTACTTC
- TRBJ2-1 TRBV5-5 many CASSLGQGRNEQFF TGTGCCAGCAGCTTGGGTCAGGGTCGCAATGAGCAGTTCTTC
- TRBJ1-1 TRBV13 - CASSLEGKGAEAFF TGTGCCAGCAGCTTAGAGGGAAAAGGGGCTGAAGCTTTCTTT
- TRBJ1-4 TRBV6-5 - CASSWDAGDDEKLFF TGTGCCAGCAGTTGGGACGCGGGGGACGATGAAAAACTGTTTTTT
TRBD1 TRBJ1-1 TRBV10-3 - CAISPGTVEFTEAFF TGTGCCATCAGTCCCGGGACAGTTGAATTCACTGAAGCTTTCTTT
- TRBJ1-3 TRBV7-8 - CASSTPAWGSGKTIYF TGTGCCAGCAGCACCCCCGCCTGGGGCTCTGGAAAAACCATATATTTT
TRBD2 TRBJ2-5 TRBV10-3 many CAISERGTGLAGVGEETQYF TGTGCCATCAGTGAACGAGGGACGGGACTAGCGGGAGTTGGCGAGGAGACCCAGTACTTC
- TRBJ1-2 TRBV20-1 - CSASEYGYTF TGCAGTGCTTCCGAATATGGCTACACCTTC
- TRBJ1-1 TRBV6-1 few CASSEMGGAWTEAFF TGTGCCAGCAGTGAGATGGGAGGGGCTTGGACTGAAGCTTTCTTT
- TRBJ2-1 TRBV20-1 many CSARDEVGYDEQFF TGCAGTGCTAGAGATGAGGTTGGTTACGATGAGCAGTTCTTC
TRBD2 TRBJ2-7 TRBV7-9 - CASSPLAGGAYEQYF TGTGCCAGCAGCCCCCTAGCGGGAGGGGCCTACGAGCAGTACTTC
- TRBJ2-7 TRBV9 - CASSESWDAAYEQYF TGTGCCAGCAGCGAGAGTTGGGACGCAGCCTACGAGCAGTACTTC